This T cell receptor (beta chain) stems from a study of shared clonotypes between healthy human individuals (dated by TCRdb to 2018 to 2021). About the study as a whole: Three men and two women, aged 18 to 49 years, made up the cohort. Blood TCR repertoires of about five healthy adults were deeply sequenced to estimate repertoire size and the extent of clonotype sharing between individuals. To increase sequencing depth and limit assay-specific biases, different laboratories used diverse techniques to prepare libraries and sequence TCR repertoires. Each donor's leukapheresis produced roughly between roughly 0.85 and 10 billion PBMCs. Beyond this particular receptor, the publication reports: Because the study included a small number of donors, the genetic and exposure-history diversity represented was limited. Pairwise subsampling led to the expectation that sequencing depth would affect the degree of clonotype sharing among donors. Sampling was limited to blood, and TCR repertoires in tissue likely differ from TCR repertoires in blood.

TCR CDR3 regions were amplified from genomic DNA by multiplex PCR using the deep immunoSEQ assay. Extracted genomic DNA from each cell subset was distributed evenly across all wells of several immunoSEQ 96-well plates, and each plate was treated as a replicate. Each replicate PCR for unsorted PBMC received roughly 300 ng genomic DNA, equal to tens of thousands of T cell genomes. Genomic DNA from unsorted PBMC was sequenced over ten immunoSEQ deep assay plates. The purified libraries were quantified using a Qubit 3.0 fluorometer, sized with a Bioanalyzer 2100, and then quantified again using the KAPA Library Quantification kit. Every immunoSEQ 96-well plate was sequenced on a separate single-read 150-cycle Illumina NextSeq 550 flow cell. Regarding the original processing steps: Because the immunoSEQ output included only junctional sequences and no quality scores, the filtering could not be the same as the filtering used for full-length reads. To assign V/J genes and CDR3, sequences were annotated against IMGT germline references using PyIR, a Python wrapper for IgBLAST v1.9. Reads with weak V/J assignments (E-value above 1e-6), missing CDR3, stop codons, out-of-frame junctions, or ambiguous translated residues were removed. A V3J clonotype was defined by an identical inferred V gene, J gene, and CDR3 amino acid sequence. The percentage overlap between two repertoires was calculated by dividing the number of shared unique clonotypes by the size of the smaller repertoire. Richness of each repertoire was evaluated using RTK rarefaction, the Chao1 estimator, and Recon v2.1 estimates of unobserved clonotypes. In its TCRdb copy, this immuneACCESS table keeps in-frame sequences only and misses some clones. Where compared with another copy, unresolved V genes explain less than half of these, and the others have no known cause. The V and J calls and clone size were taken over from that table, and D and trimming were inferred from the DNA. In this sample the table shows approximately 470,000 clones, over 75% of which occur a single time. The leading ten clones occupy approximately 11% of the sample.

A note on this clone: This receptor's antigen is unknown. This may arise from a read error, as a much more abundant clone is one base away.

Healthy HIV-negative adults with no recently reported acute infections or vaccinations were included as donors. Every donor was a Caucasian adult living in Nashville, Tennessee, USA. For unsorted samples, about 90 million PBMCs were counted and genomic DNA was extracted with the QIAamp DNA Blood Mini kit. Blood was obtained by leukapheresis, after which PBMCs were separated by Ficoll-Histopaque density gradient centrifugation and cryopreserved in liquid nitrogen vapor phase. CDR1 and CDR2 are read off the germline V gene (reference sequence) as SEHNR and FQNEAQ. V is clipped by 5 bases and J by 5 bases, and the sequence between their germline boundaries is 11 bases long. The CDR3 starts with the cysteine, ends with the phenylalanine, and has 13 residues. The kept DNA is CDR3 alone, 39 bases in frame from the first base.

The rearrangement combines TRBV7-9 with TRBJ2-3, with no confident D gene call. The origin of this receptor is a woman between 40 and 50 years old in good health. Some clones in this sample may be carry-over from other donors' samples. The source material was PBMCs. CDR3 protein: CASSPPRGDTQYF. The nucleotide sequence is given as TGTGCCAGCAGCCCACCCAGAGGAGATACGCAGTATTTT.